This T cell receptor (beta chain) was profiled in a study of blood T cell repertoires in COVID-19. Assay: immunoSEQ multiplex PCR; the TCRdb copy retains only in-frame clones and omits some. The profile shows 290,000 or so clones, 75% to 85% of them singletons. V trimming: 0 bases; J trimming: 4 bases; junction bases outside the gene matches: 5. From germline, CDR1 is GTSNPN and CDR2 SVGIG (reference sequence). The length of the CDR3 is 15 residues. The sample comprised peripheral blood. This clonotype was sampled from a middle-aged man with active or convalescent COVID-19. The chain recombines TRBV30 with TRBJ2-2, with 7 bases identical to TRBD2. The CDR3 DNA reads as TGTGCCTGGAGTGTACGGGGGGTGGCCACCGGGGAGCTGTTTTTT. Translated: CAWSVRGVATGELFF.